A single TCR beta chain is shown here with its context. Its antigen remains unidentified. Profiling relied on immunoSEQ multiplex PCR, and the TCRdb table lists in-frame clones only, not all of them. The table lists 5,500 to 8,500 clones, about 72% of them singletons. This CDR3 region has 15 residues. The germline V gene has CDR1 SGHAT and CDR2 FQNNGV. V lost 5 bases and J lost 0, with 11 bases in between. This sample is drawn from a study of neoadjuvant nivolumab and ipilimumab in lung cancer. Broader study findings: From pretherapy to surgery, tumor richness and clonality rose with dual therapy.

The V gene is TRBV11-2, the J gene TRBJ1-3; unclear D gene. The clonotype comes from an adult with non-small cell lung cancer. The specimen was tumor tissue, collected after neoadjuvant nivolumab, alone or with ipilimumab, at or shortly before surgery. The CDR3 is CASSLRSSSGNTIYF. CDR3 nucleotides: TGTGCCAGCAGCCTCAGGTCGTCCTCTGGAAACACCATATATTTT.